Listed below are T cell receptor beta chains from one sample, sequenced in a study of blood T cell repertoires in COVID-19. TCRdb's table, derived via immunoSEQ multiplex PCR, lists solely in-frame clones and lacks some. The sample shows some 250,000 clones, approximately 85% of them seen only once. Material for sequencing was PBMCs or T cells enriched from blood (not recorded which). The origin of the receptors is a woman aged 45 to 65 who had recovered from COVID-19. Both conserved end residues are part of each CDR3. D genes are given only for firm matches. Size is omitted from some rows. Given values are once, few, many or a class for expanded clones.

cdr3_length d_call j_call clone_size v_call cdr3_nt cdr3_aa
16 TRBD1 TRBJ2-7 - TRBV19 TGTGCCAGTAGTATAACTGGACAGGGGGCAAGCTACGAGCAGTACTTC CASSITGQGASYEQYF
15 TRBD1 TRBJ2-1 - TRBV9 TGTGCCAGCAGCGTAGACAGGGGCTCCTACAATGAGCAGTTCTTC CASSVDRGSYNEQFF
15 TRBD1 TRBJ2-7 - TRBV6-6 TGTGCCAGCAGTCCGCGGACAGGGCGCTCCTACGAGCAGTACTTC CASSPRTGRSYEQYF
15 - TRBJ1-5 - TRBV28 TGTGCCAGCAGTGTCGGAGGGAATAGCAATCAGCCCCAGCATTTT CASSVGGNSNQPQHF
11 - TRBJ2-2 - TRBV29-1 TGCAGCGTTGGGCGGGTGGGGGAGCTGTTTTTT CSVGRVGELFF
14 TRBD1 TRBJ1-1 - TRBV27 TGTGCCAGCAGTTATAGACAGGGGGGGACTGAAGCTTTCTTT CASSYRQGGTEAFF
15 TRBD2 TRBJ2-1 - TRBV4-2 TGTGCCAGCAGCCATTCGGCGGGAGGCTACAATGAGCAGTTCTTC CASSHSAGGYNEQFF
15 TRBD2 TRBJ2-7 - TRBV19 TGTGCCAGTAGTCCCAAGACTAGCGTCTCCTACGAGCAGTACTTC CASSPKTSVSYEQYF
17 TRBD1 TRBJ1-5 - TRBV2 TGTGCCAGCACCCTAACAGGGGGCAGACAGGGCAATCAGCCCCAGCATTTT CASTLTGGRQGNQPQHF
16 - TRBJ2-1 few TRBV4-2 TGTGCCAGCAGCCAAGATCGCGGGACCTCCTACAATGAGCAGTTCTTC CASSQDRGTSYNEQFF
14 - TRBJ2-7 - TRBV5-6 TGTGCCAGCAGCCTCTTCGACAGACCCTACGAGCAGTACTTC CASSLFDRPYEQYF
14 TRBD2 TRBJ2-3 - TRBV7-3 TGTGCCAGCAGCCAAATAGCGGGAGGGGGTACGCAGTATTTT CASSQIAGGGTQYF
16 TRBD1 TRBJ1-2 - TRBV9 TGTGCCAGCAGCGTAGGTTTGGGACAGGGGACGGCCGGCTACACCTTC CASSVGLGQGTAGYTF
14 TRBD1 TRBJ1-4 - TRBV5-4 TGTGCCAGCAGCTCGGACAGGGTGAATGAAAAACTGTTTTTT CASSSDRVNEKLFF
14 TRBD1 TRBJ1-1 - TRBV6-5 TGTGCCAGCAGTTACCTCCCGGGACAGGATATAGCTTTCTTT CASSYLPGQDIAFF
14 - TRBJ2-5 - TRBV27 TGTGCCAGCAGTTTATTTCAGGGATTAGAGACCCAGTACTTC CASSLFQGLETQYF
14 TRBD1 TRBJ2-7 - TRBV5-6 TGTGCCAGCAGCGAAGGGACAGGGGCCTACGAGCAGTACTTC CASSEGTGAYEQYF
16 TRBD1 TRBJ1-3 - TRBV28 TGTGCCAGCAGTCCCGTAGGACAGGGGTATGAAAACACCATATATTTT CASSPVGQGYENTIYF
15 TRBD1 TRBJ2-7 - TRBV3-1/TRBV3-2 TGTGCCAGCAGCCAGGGACAGGGGGGGATATACGAGCAGTACTTC CASSQGQGGIYEQYF
13 - TRBJ2-1 - TRBV7-9 TGTGCCAGCAGCCTCGACAGATACAATGAGCAGTTCTTC CASSLDRYNEQFF
12 - TRBJ2-7 - TRBV19 TGTGCCAGTAGTATAGTCGGGGGCGAGCAGTACTTC CASSIVGGEQYF
16 - TRBJ1-1 - TRBV6-5 TGTGCCAGCAGTTACGATGAGGGTAATAGGGACACTGAAGCTTTCTTT CASSYDEGNRDTEAFF
16 - TRBJ1-5 - TRBV21-1 TGTGCCAGCCGCAATTTGGGCAGAAATAGCAATCAGCCCCAGCATTTT CASRNLGRNSNQPQHF
14 TRBD1 TRBJ1-1 - TRBV7-2 TGTGCCAGCAGCTTAAAGGGACAGAGAACTGAAGCTTTCTTT CASSLKGQRTEAFF
13 - TRBJ2-7 - TRBV2 TGTGCCAGCAATTTAGAGGCCTCCTACGAGCAGTACTTC CASNLEASYEQYF
17 TRBD2 TRBJ2-5 few TRBV5-1 TGCGCCAGCAGCTCAGGACTGTTATCTAGCGGGCAAGAGACCCAGTACTTC CASSSGLLSSGQETQYF
15 - TRBJ2-5 - TRBV10-3 TGTGCCATCAGTGAGTCGCGGCAGGGTCGGGAGACCCAGTACTTC CAISESRQGRETQYF
15 - TRBJ2-7 once TRBV21-1 TGTGCCAGCAGCATTCTGACAGTCCTCTCCTACGAGCAGTACTTC CASSILTVLSYEQYF
16 TRBD1 TRBJ1-3 - TRBV28 TGTGCCAGCAGGATGGGACAGGGGGCTTATGGAAACACCATATATTTT CASRMGQGAYGNTIYF
14 - TRBJ1-4 - TRBV18 TGTGCCAGCTCACCACCGAGCAGGGATGAAAAACTGTTTTTT CASSPPSRDEKLFF
13 - TRBJ2-7 - TRBV27 TGTGCCAGCAGTTTTAATAGCGAATACGAGCAGTACTTC CASSFNSEYEQYF
15 TRBD2 TRBJ2-3 - TRBV6-5 TGTGCCAGCCTGTGGACTAGCGGGAGGGGGGGTACGCAGTATTTT CASLWTSGRGGTQYF
17 TRBD2 TRBJ2-1 once TRBV4-2 TGTGCCAGCAGCCAAGATTTGGGTCTAGCGGGTTCTAATGAGCAGTTCTTC CASSQDLGLAGSNEQFF
13 - TRBJ2-3 - TRBV11-2 TGTGCCAGCCTAGCGTACCGCACAGATACGCAGTATTTT CASLAYRTDTQYF
13 - TRBJ1-5 - TRBV10-3 TGTGCCATCAGCAGGGAAAGAAATCAGCCCCAGCATTTT CAISRERNQPQHF
16 TRBD2 TRBJ2-1 - TRBV18 TGTGCCAGCTCACCACTAGCGGGATCCCCCTACAATGAGCAGTTCTTC CASSPLAGSPYNEQFF
14 - TRBJ2-1 - TRBV19 TGTGCCAGTAGTGAGCAGGGAGGCTACAATGAGCAGTTCTTC CASSEQGGYNEQFF
16 TRBD1 TRBJ2-4 - TRBV14 TGTGCCAGCAGCCCCCTGGGAATGGACAGGGTGAACATTCAGTACTTC CASSPLGMDRVNIQYF
14 - TRBJ2-7 - TRBV11-3 TGTGCCAGCAGCTTAGATTCCAACTCAGGGAAGCAGTACTTC CASSLDSNSGKQYF
11 - TRBJ2-5 - TRBV24-1 TGTGCCACCTCGATGGGCGAGACCCAGTACTTC CATSMGETQYF
14 - TRBJ2-7 - TRBV10-2 TGCGCCAGCAGTGGGATAGGGGTTCCCTACGAGCAGTACTTC CASSGIGVPYEQYF
14 - TRBJ1-1 - TRBV2 TGTGCCAGCAGTGGGACAGCCCGGAACACTGAAGCTTTCTTT CASSGTARNTEAFF
14 TRBD1 TRBJ1-2 - TRBV18 TGTGCCAGCTCACCTCGACAGGGGTTGGGAGGCTACACCTTC CASSPRQGLGGYTF
15 TRBD1 TRBJ1-4 - TRBV7-9 TGTGCCAGCAGCTACGGACAGGGGGGTAATGAAAAACTGTTTTTT CASSYGQGGNEKLFF
16 - TRBJ1-1 - TRBV28 TGTGCCAGCAGCCTAGGACCAGGGAACATGAACACTGAAGCTTTCTTT CASSLGPGNMNTEAFF
14 TRBD2 TRBJ2-1 once TRBV12-5 TGTGCTAGTGGTTATGAGCGGGAGGACAATGAGCAGTTCTTC CASGYEREDNEQFF
15 TRBD2 TRBJ2-1 - TRBV5-4 TGTGCCAGCAGCCGAACTAGCGGAGGCTACAATGAGCAGTTCTTC CASSRTSGGYNEQFF
14 - TRBJ2-7 - TRBV5-1 TGCGCCAGCAGCTTGACGGGTGACTCCTACGAGCAGTACTTC CASSLTGDSYEQYF
14 TRBD1 TRBJ1-1 - TRBV5-4 TGTGCCAGCAGCTTCGACAGGGGGAGCACTGAAGCTTTCTTT CASSFDRGSTEAFF
17 - TRBJ1-2 - TRBV7-8 TGTGCCAGCAGCTTAGGGGCGAGGTCTTTCGGTTACCGGGAGTACACCTTC CASSLGARSFGYREYTF
15 - TRBJ2-1 - TRBV5-8 TGTGCCAGCAGCTTGGCGGGGGGCACCTACAATGAGCAGTTCTTC CASSLAGGTYNEQFF
14 TRBD1 TRBJ1-2 - TRBV28 TGTGCCAGCAGTTACCAGGGGGCTAACTATGGCTACACCTTC CASSYQGANYGYTF
14 - TRBJ2-7 - TRBV6-6 TGTGCCAGCAGCCCGACAGGACTGCCCTACGAGCAGTACTTC CASSPTGLPYEQYF